This TCR beta chain is from a study of T cells in Graves' hyperthyroidism and ophthalmopathy. Study results and caveats: Most expanded thyroid clonotypes above 0.001 also appeared in blood.

This clonotype appeared many times. Its specificity is unknown. V was pared by 3 bases and J by 5 bases, with 4 bases of the junction left unmatched. The CDR3 contains 13 residues. Germline V gene lookup returns CDR1 DFQATT and CDR2 SNEGSKA (reference sequence). Authors of the study amplified TCR beta CDR3 regions from RNA transcripts. First-round RT-PCR with HTBI primers amplified the TCR CDR3 region. A single record per CDR3 protein comes from TCRdb applying MiXCR to the multiplex PCR reads. This sample has roughly 520,000 distinct CDR3 sequences, with approximately 25% found just once. This receptor was taken from a woman under 40 with Graves' ophthalmopathy. Material for sequencing was blood. J is TRBJ2-7 and V is TRBV20-1, with 10 bases fitting TRBD2. The CDR3 DNA reads TGCAGTGCTAGTACTAGCGGGGAGCACGAGCAGTACTTC. Protein: CSASTSGEHEQYF.